Included here is one T cell receptor beta chain sequence, with context. The sample is drawn from a study of blood T cell repertoires in COVID-19. For the study at large: Sites across the United States, Italy and Spain contributed samples from acute and convalescent COVID-19. The cDNA or gDNA used as material had been derived from T cells, B-cell-depleted T cells, or PBMCs.

Sequenced by immunoSEQ multiplex PCR; TCRdb stores in-frame clones only, minus some. There are 85,000 to 130,000 clones in the sample; about 64% occur only once, and less than 1% lies in the top ten. The CDR3 totals 15 residues. Trimming shortened V by 3 bases and J by 0 bases, and 9 bases separated the two germline ends. Germline loops: CDR1 KGHSH, CDR2 LQKENI. The source of this sequence is a human donor with acute or convalescent COVID-19. The donor label of this sample is uncertain. Sequencing was carried out using peripheral blood. This sequence joins TRBV18 and TRBJ1-3; D is ambiguous. For the CDR3, the DNA is TGTGCCAGCTCACCTTCCACCAGCTCTGGAAACACCATATATTTT. This sequence encodes CASSPSTSSGNTIYF.